This T cell receptor beta chain derives from a study of shared clonotypes between healthy human individuals. Study as a whole: In total, the donors were two women and a few men aged 18 to 49. Whole-study results and caveats: Donors were few, which limited the genetic and exposure-history diversity represented.

CDR1 and CDR2 from the germline V gene are MNHEY and SMNVEV (reference sequence). V gave up 7 bases and J gave up 4 bases, with 11 bases separating them. The CDR3 runs to 12 residues. Donors, without exception, were Caucasian adults residing in Nashville, Tennessee. Unsorted PBMC DNA sequencing spanned ten immunoSEQ deep assay plates. This table comes from immunoSEQ multiplex PCR, and its TCRdb copy is limited to in-frame clones, with some not included. This sample has a few hundred thousand clones; around 78% occur once, and the top ten carry around 12%. This clone was picked up many times. As yet, its antigen is unknown.

The sequence came from a woman in her forties in good health. Some clones in this sample may be carry-over from other donors' samples. Sequencing input: PBMCs. The genes are TRBV27 and TRBJ2-7; the D gene is possibly TRBD2 (5 bases). The chain's CDR3 is CASIVGVYEQYF. Written as DNA, the CDR3 is TGTGCCAGCATCGTGGGAGTTTACGAGCAGTACTTC.